These 6 T cell receptor beta chains originate from one sample sequenced in a study of blood T cell repertoires in COVID-19. Generated by immunoSEQ multiplex PCR, the TCRdb table keeps only in-frame clones and is missing some. The sample contains around 14,000 clones, roughly 88% of which appear only once. The source material was peripheral blood. These receptors originate from a human donor in a cohort sampled during active COVID-19.

J is TRBJ2-1 and V is TRBV19, with 10 bases aligning to TRBD1. The J segment lost 3 bases and the V segment lost 3 bases, leaving 8 bases of the junction unmatched. Germline V gene sequence: CDR1 LNHDA, CDR2 SQIVND (reference sequence). CDR3 size: 17 residues. CDR3 region: CASSMQTGTGVYNEQFF. DNA for the CDR3: TGTGCCAGTAGTATGCAAACCGGGACAGGGGTCTACAATGAGCAGTTCTTC.

V is TRBV14 and J is TRBJ2-2, with D perhaps TRBD2 (6 bases). Deletions cut 5 bases from V and 5 bases from J, with 18 bases between. This CDR3 region has 16 residues. Germline V gene sequence: CDR1 SGHDN, CDR2 FVKESK. DNA of the CDR3: TGTGCCAGCAGCTATAGGACTACCGGCGGGACCGGGGAGCTGTTTTTT. Its translation is CASSYRTTGGTGELFF.

The chain combines TRBV5-6 with TRBJ2-2; D is unresolved. The V end lost 4 bases, the J end lost 7 bases, and 8 bases lay between the germline ends. CDR3 length: 12 amino acids. The germline gives CDR1 SGHDT, CDR2 YYEEEE. The CDR3 DNA is TGTGCCAGCAGCATGAGGAACGGGGAGCTGTTTTTT. Translated: CASSMRNGELFF. Full variable domain (outside the CDR3, taken from reference TRBV5-6 and TRBJ2-2): DAGVTQSPTHLIKTRGQQVTLRCSPKSGHDTVSWYQQALGQGPQFIFQYYEEEERQRGNFPDRFSGHQFPNYSSELNVNALLLGDSALYLCASSMRNGELFFGEGSRLTVL.

This clone was observed a few times. The V and J genes are TRBV19 and TRBJ2-6, with 9 bases identical to TRBD1. Germline V CDR1 and CDR2: LNHDA, SQIVND (reference sequence). The junction had 8 bases not matched to a gene; V was cut back by 5 bases and J by 0 bases. The CDR3 spans 18 residues. CDR3: CASSGRDRVRSGANVLTF. The CDR3 DNA reads as TGTGCCAGTAGTGGCCGGGACAGGGTTCGCTCTGGGGCCAACGTCCTGACTTTC.

The chain couples TRBV6-2 or TRBV6-3 to TRBJ2-7; 8 bases map to TRBD2. V shed 6 bases and J 0 bases; nucleotides not matched to a gene: 4. CDR3 length: 14 residues. Germline assignment: CDR1 MNHEY and CDR2 SVGEGT. The CDR3 coding sequence is TGTGCCAGCAGCACCACTAGCGGCTCCTACGAGCAGTACTTC. Translated, it gives CASSTTSGSYEQYF.

The count of this clone is one. The rearrangement joins TRBV11-2 to TRBJ2-6, with D possibly being TRBD1 (5 bases). V lost 2 bases, J lost 1 base, and 15 bases lay in between. CDR3 length: 18 residues. Per the germline V gene, CDR1 is SGHAT and CDR2 is FQNNGV. CDR3 nucleotide sequence: TGTGCCAGCAGCTTACGTGGACACTCCTTTTCTGGGGCCAACGTCCTGACTTTC. Encoded protein: CASSLRGHSFSGANVLTF.